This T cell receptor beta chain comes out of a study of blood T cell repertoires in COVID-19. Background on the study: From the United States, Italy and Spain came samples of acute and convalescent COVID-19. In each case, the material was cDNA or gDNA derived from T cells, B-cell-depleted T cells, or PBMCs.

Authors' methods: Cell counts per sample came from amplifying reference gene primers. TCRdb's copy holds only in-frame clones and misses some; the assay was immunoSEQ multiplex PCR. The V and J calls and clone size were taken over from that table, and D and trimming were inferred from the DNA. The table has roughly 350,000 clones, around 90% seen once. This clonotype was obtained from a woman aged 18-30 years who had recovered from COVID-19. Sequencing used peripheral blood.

The CDR3 is CASSEWGQTYEQYV. DNA for the CDR3: TGTGCCAGCAGTGAATGGGGCCAGACCTACGAGCAGTACGTC. The V call is TRBV6-1, the J call TRBJ2-7, with a tentative D call TRBD1 (5 bases). The CDR3 loop spans 14 amino acids. V was pared by 2 bases and J by 2 bases, with 10 bases between. Germline V gene sequence: CDR1 MNHNS, CDR2 SASEGT.